The 15 T cell receptor beta chains in this list originate from one sample, sequenced in a study of shared clonotypes between healthy human individuals. Sequencing used immunoSEQ multiplex PCR; TCRdb keeps in-frame clones, though not all of them. The sample lists some 2.4 million clones; approximately 93% were seen once. The source material was naive CD4+ T cells from PBMCs. The subset is: CD45RA+ positively selected. Receptors were obtained from a man younger than 35 in good health. Some clones in this sample may be carry-over from other donors' samples.

This clone was found a few times. The CDR3 sequence: CSVLLGQVNTEAFF. The CDR3, as DNA: TGCAGCGTCCTTCTGGGACAAGTGAACACTGAAGCTTTCTTT. The genes are TRBV29-1 and TRBJ1-1; the D gene is possibly TRBD1 (6 bases). This CDR3 comprises 14 residues. The germline CDR1 and CDR2 sequences are SQVTM and ANQGSEA. V was clipped by 6 bases and J by 0 bases, with 14 bases between them.

This chain uses TRBV28 with TRBJ2-2; the D is unclear. The CDR3 length is 22 residues. Trimming took off 1 base at V and 4 bases at J, with 31 bases between the two ends. Germline V gene lookup returns CDR1 MDHEN and CDR2 SYDVKM. This CDR3 reads CASSLSLSLMGPLVIATGELFF. As DNA, the CDR3 is TGTGCCAGCAGTTTATCCTTATCTCTTATGGGCCCCCTAGTAATCGCCACCGGGGAGCTGTTTTTT.

This clone was seen a single time. The CDR3 DNA reads as TGTGCCAGCAGCCCGAATCTAGCGGGAGAAAGCAATGAGCAGTTCTTC. Translating gives CASSPNLAGESNEQFF. The J gene is TRBJ2-1, the V gene TRBV7-9, with 10 positions matching TRBD2. Germline trimming cut 5 bases from V and 6 bases from J; bases unmatched to any gene: 10. Germline V gives CDR1 SEHNR, CDR2 FQNEAQ (reference sequence). The CDR3 length is 16 residues.

The chain couples TRBV5-6 to TRBJ2-3, with D possibly being TRBD1 (5 bases). The V and J ends lost 0 bases and 3 bases respectively, with 11 bases between them. The germline CDR1 and CDR2 sequences are SGHDT and YYEEEE. The CDR3 spans 15 residues. The CDR3 DNA sequence: TGTGCCAGCAGCTTGGGACAGACTTTGACAGATACGCAGTATTTT. Protein sequence: CASSLGQTLTDTQYF.

The V gene is TRBV7-6, the J gene TRBJ2-5, with 8 bases fitting TRBD2. The junction had 9 bases not matched to a gene; V was cut back by 5 bases and J by 1 base. Germline V gene data show CDR1 as SGHVS and CDR2 as FNYEAQ. The CDR3 is 16 amino acids. The CDR3 is CASSPSVAGPQETQYF. The CDR3 DNA reads as TGTGCCAGCAGCCCATCTGTAGCGGGACCCCAAGAGACCCAGTACTTC. Together with reference TRBV7-6 and TRBJ2-5, the CDR3 gives the full variable domain: GAGVSQSPRYKVTKRGQDVALRCDPISGHVSLYWYRQALGQGPEFLTYFNYEAQQDKSGLPNDRFSAERPEGSISTLTIQRTEQRDSAMYRCASSPSVAGPQETQYFGPGTRLLVL.

This clone was detected only once. This chain connects TRBV5-1 to TRBJ2-7, with D perhaps TRBD2 (5 bases). V was cut by 0 bases and J by 5 bases, with 21 bases left in between. This CDR3 is built from 17 residues. Per the germline V gene, CDR1 is SGHRS and CDR2 is YFSETQ. The CDR3 DNA reads TGCGCCAGCAGCTTGGTGGGTATGGGTCTAGCTGGCGACGAGCAGTACTTC. Translating gives CASSLVGMGLAGDEQYF.

On this clone itself: Other DNA variants within this sample encode the same CDR3. The chain uses TRBV6-5 and TRBJ2-3, with TRBD2 as a possible D gene (5 bases). The CDR3 spans 15 residues. V was clipped by 0 bases and J by 0 bases, with 7 bases between them. Per germline, CDR1 MNHEY and CDR2 SVGAGI. The CDR3 DNA reads as TGTGCCAGCAGTTACTCGGGCGGGAGCACAGATACGCAGTATTTT. This codes for CASSYSGGSTDTQYF.

The gene calls are TRBV6-1 and TRBJ2-1, with unresolved D. The germline gives CDR1 MNHNS, CDR2 SASEGT. The ends were cut back, 7 bases at V and 0 bases at J, with 7 bases in the middle. CDR3 length equals 13 residues. The CDR3 region has the DNA TGTGCCAGCAAAGTCGGCTCCTACAATGAGCAGTTCTTC. Translation gives CASKVGSYNEQFF.

The chain couples TRBV28 to TRBJ2-7; TRBD2 matches 13 bases. V lost 4 bases to trimming and J lost 1 base; unmatched junction nucleotides: 10. Germline V gene data show CDR1 as MDHEN and CDR2 as SYDVKM. The CDR3 sequence is 18 residues long. CDR3 in DNA: TGTGCCAGCAGTTACCTACTAGCGGGAGGGCCTCGGTCCTACGAGCAGTACTTC. Its translation: CASSYLLAGGPRSYEQYF.

The chain uses TRBV18 and TRBJ1-5; D remains ambiguous. The germline V gene has CDR1 KGHSH and CDR2 LQKENI. The CDR3 is made up of 14 amino acids. Trimming shortened V by 2 bases and J by 6 bases, and 11 bases separated the two germline ends. In DNA, the CDR3 is TGTGCCAGCTCACCATATGGGGATATTCAGCCCCAGCATTTT. Amino acids: CASSPYGDIQPQHF.

This clone was seen a handful of times. This chain connects TRBV19 to TRBJ1-1; D is possibly TRBD1 (5 bases). CDR3 length: 11 residues. V lost 6 bases and J 6 bases, leaving 8 bases between the germline ends. The germline V gene has CDR1 LNHDA and CDR2 SQIVND (reference sequence). The CDR3 protein is CASSLQAEAFF. CDR3 in DNA: TGTGCCAGTAGCCTACAGGCTGAAGCTTTCTTT.

The rearrangement joins TRBV6-1 to TRBJ2-2; no clear D. Deletions cut 2 bases from V and 4 bases from J, with 20 bases between. This CDR3 is 18 amino acids long. Germline assignment: CDR1 MNHNS and CDR2 SASEGT. This chain's CDR3 is CASSELGLRQVFTGELFF. The CDR3, as DNA: TGTGCCAGCAGTGAACTCGGCTTGAGGCAGGTCTTCACCGGGGAGCTGTTTTTT.

J is TRBJ2-7 and V is TRBV28; the D gene is possibly TRBD2 (5 bases). V was shortened by 6 bases and J by 3 bases, with 15 bases between the two germline ends. The length of the CDR3 is 14 residues. Germline V gene lookup returns CDR1 MDHEN and CDR2 SYDVKM. CDR3 amino acids: CASSAGSSSYEQYF. CDR3 nucleotides: TGTGCCAGCAGCGCCGGGTCTAGCAGCTACGAGCAGTACTTC.

The CDR3 loop is CASSPSGASTDTQYF. The CDR3 coding sequence is TGTGCCAGCAGCCCCTCGGGGGCAAGTACAGATACGCAGTATTTT. The chain carries TRBV28 and TRBJ2-3; D may be TRBD1 or TRBD2 (6 bases each). The germline V gene encodes CDR1 MDHEN and CDR2 SYDVKM. Trimming removed 6 bases at V and 3 bases at J, with 16 bases between. This CDR3 comprises 15 residues. The whole variable domain, remainder taken from reference TRBV28 and TRBJ2-3, is DVKVTQSSRYLVKRTGEKVFLECVQDMDHENMFWYRQDPGLGLRLIYFSYDVKMKEKGDIPEGYSVSREKKERFSLILESASTNQTSMYLCASSPSGASTDTQYFGPGTRLTVL.

The rearrangement links TRBV5-1 to TRBJ1-1; tentative D call: TRBD1 (5 bases). The CDR3 covers 15 residues. V was cut by 0 bases and J by 4 bases, with 13 bases left in between. Germline CDR1 SGHRS, CDR2 YFSETQ. CDR3: CASSLAAGLGTEAFF. CDR3 DNA sequence: TGCGCCAGCAGCTTGGCGGCAGGGTTGGGCACTGAAGCTTTCTTT.